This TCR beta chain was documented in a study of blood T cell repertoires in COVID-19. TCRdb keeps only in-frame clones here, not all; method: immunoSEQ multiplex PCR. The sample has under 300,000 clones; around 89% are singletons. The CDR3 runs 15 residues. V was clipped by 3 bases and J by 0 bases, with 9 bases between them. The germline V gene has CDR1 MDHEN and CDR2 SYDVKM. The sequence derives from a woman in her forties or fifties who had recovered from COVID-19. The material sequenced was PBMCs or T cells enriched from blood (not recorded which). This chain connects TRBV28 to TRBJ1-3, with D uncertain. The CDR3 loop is CASSLMASSGNTIYF. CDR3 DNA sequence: TGTGCCAGCAGTTTGATGGCCAGCTCTGGAAACACCATATATTTT.